One sample yielded the 25 T cell receptor beta chains listed below, sequenced in a study of blood T cell repertoires in COVID-19. The table came from immunoSEQ multiplex PCR; TCRdb's copy has only in-frame clones and leaves some out. The sample shows 35,000 to 45,000 clones, approximately 79% of them seen only once. The specimen sequenced was peripheral blood. These receptors were collected from a man aged 70-80 years with acute or convalescent COVID-19.

The rearrangement joins TRBV9 to TRBJ2-5; 7 bases map to TRBD2. The CDR3 is made up of 14 amino acids. The germline V gene has CDR1 SGDLS and CDR2 YYNGEE. V gave up 3 bases and J gave up 2 bases; unmatched junction bases: 4. DNA for the CDR3: TGTGCCAGCAGCGCTCCGGGACTACAAGAGACCCAGTACTTC. The encoded protein is CASSAPGLQETQYF.

The rearrangement uses TRBV19 and TRBJ1-5; TRBD1 matches at 7 bases. V trimming: 3 bases; J trimming: 5 bases; junction bases outside the gene matches: 7. The CDR3 loop spans 15 amino acids. The V gene's germline CDR1 is LNHDA and CDR2 SQIVND (reference sequence). In DNA, the CDR3 is TGTGCCAGTAGTATTGGACAGGTTGGGTATCAGCCCCAGCATTTT. Protein product: CASSIGQVGYQPQHF.

For the CDR3, the DNA is TGTGCCACCAGTGAGGCTCGCAGGGGGCACGGGGAGCTGTTTTTT. Encoded protein: CATSEARRGHGELFF. The V gene is TRBV24-1, the J gene TRBJ2-2; 8 bases map to TRBD1. V dropped 4 bases and J dropped 7; count of bases not matched to a gene: 7. The CDR3 has 15 residues. Germline assignment: CDR1 KGHDR and CDR2 SFDVKD.

This chain joins TRBV11-2 and TRBJ1-1; the D gene is possibly TRBD1 (6 bases). V gave up 5 bases and J gave up 0 bases, with 13 bases separating them. From germline, CDR1 is SGHAT and CDR2 FQNNGV. The CDR3 contains 15 residues. This CDR3 reads CASSPPGTMNTEAFF. Here the CDR3 DNA reads TGTGCCAGCAGCCCCCCCGGGACAATGAACACTGAAGCTTTCTTT.

The rearrangement uses TRBV2 and TRBJ2-3; 8 nucleotides match TRBD2. Germline CDR1 and CDR2: SNHLY and FYNNEI. V trimming: 11 bases; J trimming: 2 bases; junction bases outside the gene matches: 6. The CDR3 is made up of 13 amino acids. The CDR3 reads CACQREPTDTQYF. The DNA of the CDR3 is TGTGCCTGTCAGCGGGAGCCCACAGATACGCAGTATTTT.

In its sample, this clone was seen many times. This chain joins TRBV19 and TRBJ2-2; TRBD1 might be the D (5 bases). V was pared by 1 base and J by 6 bases, with 6 bases between. Per the germline V gene, CDR1 is LNHDA and CDR2 is SQIVND (reference sequence). The CDR3 extends over 13 amino acids. CDR3: CASSIVTAGELFF. The CDR3 bases are TGTGCCAGTAGTATAGTGACAGCCGGGGAGCTGTTTTTT.

The rearrangement uses TRBV28 and TRBJ1-2, with 8 bases matching TRBD1. CDR1 MDHEN and CDR2 SYDVKM come from the germline V gene. CDR3 length equals 14 residues. The ends lost 7 bases at V and 3 bases at J; junction bases unmatched: 7. CDR3 region: CASKQGGADYGYTF. The CDR3 DNA follows: TGTGCCAGCAAACAGGGGGGCGCGGACTATGGCTACACCTTC.

CDR3 amino acids: CASRLASGGGQGSPLHF. CDR3 sequence (DNA): TGTGCAAGTCGCTTAGCTTCCGGGGGGGGACAGGGGTCACCCCTCCACTTT. J is TRBJ1-6 and V is TRBV12-2; the tabulated D call, TRBD1, remains unverified against the DNA. TRBV12-2 is given as a pseudogene. This CDR3 spans 17 amino acids.

The chain couples TRBV7-2 to TRBJ2-5, with D tentatively TRBD1 (6 bases). The germline V gene encodes CDR1 SGHTA and CDR2 FQGNSA. V was pared by 6 bases and J by 5 bases, with 10 bases between. This CDR3 is 12 amino acids long. The CDR3 bases are TGTGCCAGCAGGTTCACAGGGGAGACCCAGTACTTC. Its protein product is CASRFTGETQYF.

This clone occurred a few times. The chain couples TRBV14 to TRBJ2-7; perhaps TRBD1 as D (5 bases). The CDR3 extends over 16 amino acids. The germline gives CDR1 SGHDN, CDR2 FVKESK. Trimming removed 4 bases at V and 2 bases at J, with 18 bases between. CDR3: CASSPPAGIAPYEQYF. The CDR3 nucleotides are TGTGCCAGCAGCCCCCCGGCAGGGATCGCCCCCTACGAGCAGTACTTC.

V gene TRBV11-3 combines with J gene TRBJ2-2, with 10 bases fitting TRBD2. The CDR3 covers 17 residues. Germline CDR1 SGHNT, CDR2 YENEEA. J gave up 6 bases and V 5 bases, and 12 bases lay outside the gene matches. The CDR3 loop reads CASSPTSGRASAGELFF. The CDR3 DNA reads as TGTGCCAGCAGCCCCACGAGCGGGAGGGCCTCGGCCGGGGAGCTGTTTTTT.

There are many counts of this clone. The V call is TRBV29-1, the J call TRBJ2-3, with 7 bases aligning to TRBD2. This CDR3 is 17 amino acids long. Germline loops: CDR1 SQVTM, CDR2 ANQGSEA. V was clipped by 2 bases and J by 2 bases; unmatched bases: 13. The CDR3 region is CSVERGSGLEYTDTQYF. In DNA form, the CDR3 reads TGCAGCGTTGAACGGGGGTCCGGACTAGAATACACAGATACGCAGTATTTT.

This chain links TRBV18 with TRBJ1-6; D is uncertain. Trimming cost V 2 bases and J 7 bases, with 12 bases left between them. The CDR3 runs 15 residues. Germline CDR1 is KGHSH and CDR2 is LQKENI. The CDR3 region is CASSPSKGGNSPLHF. DNA for the CDR3: TGTGCCAGCTCACCATCGAAGGGAGGGAATTCACCCCTCCACTTT.

The chain carries TRBV10-3 and TRBJ1-1; maybe TRBD1 (6 bases). The CDR3 extends over 12 amino acids. Germline CDR1 is ENHRY and CDR2 is SYGVKD. V gave up 10 bases and J gave up 8 bases, with 17 bases separating them. DNA of the CDR3: TGTGCCACCCGGGGAGAGGGGGACGAAGCTTTCTTT. The encoded protein is CATRGEGDEAFF.

The chain has TRBV27 and TRBJ1-6; D not certain. CDR1 and CDR2 from the germline V gene are MNHEY and SMNVEV (reference sequence). This CDR3 region has 17 residues. V was trimmed by 5 bases and J by 0 bases, leaving 14 bases between them. The CDR3 DNA follows: TGTGCCAGCAGTAAACCCCCCGGGAGCTCCTATAATTCACCCCTCCACTTT. Amino acids: CASSKPPGSSYNSPLHF.

The V call is TRBV7-8, the J call TRBJ1-6; D unclear. The CDR3 sequence is 13 residues long. Germline assignment: CDR1 SGHVS and CDR2 FQNEAQ. Trimming left V 5 bases short and J 11 bases short, with 13 bases between. The CDR3: CASSPWSTTPLHF. The DNA of the CDR3 is TGTGCCAGCAGCCCCTGGAGCACCACACCCCTCCACTTT.

This chain connects TRBV5-1 to TRBJ1-1; weak D call: TRBD1 (5 bases). Trimming took 4 bases from V and 1 from J, leaving 14 bases between them. The CDR3 contains 15 residues. The germline V gene encodes CDR1 SGHRS and CDR2 YFSETQ. In nucleotides, the CDR3 is TGCGCCAGCAGCACAGGACGGTGGGAGAACACTGAAGCTTTCTTT. It codes for CASSTGRWENTEAFF.

The chain combines TRBV2 with TRBJ1-1; D possibly corresponds to TRBD1 (6 bases). Trimming shortened V by 5 bases and J by 4 bases, and 14 bases separated the two germline ends. This CDR3 comprises 14 residues. Germline V lookup: CDR1 SNHLY, CDR2 FYNNEI. In DNA form, the CDR3 reads TGTGCCAGCAGTAGGGACAAACGGGCCACTGAAGCTTTCTTT. Protein product: CASSRDKRATEAFF.

The chain carries TRBV5-8 and TRBJ2-5, with 8 bases fitting TRBD2. Germline CDR1 is SGHTS and CDR2 is YDEGEE. Losses at the gene ends were 3 bases for V and 0 bases for J; bases not matched to a gene: 7. The CDR3 consists of 16 residues. Written as DNA, the CDR3 is TGTGCCAGCAGCTCGGGAGGGAATACTCACCAAGAGACCCAGTACTTC. This sequence encodes CASSSGGNTHQETQYF.

This chain links TRBV20-1 with TRBJ2-5, with TRBD1 matching over 8 bases. This CDR3 has 11 residues. V lost 6 bases to trimming and J lost 4 bases; unmatched junction nucleotides: 1. Germline assignment: CDR1 DFQATT and CDR2 SNEGSKA (reference sequence). The CDR3 nucleotides read TGCAGTGCCGGACAGGGAGAGACCCAGTACTTC. Its translation is CSAGQGETQYF.

This sequence joins TRBV10-3 and TRBJ2-7, with 9 bases fitting TRBD2. Germline assignment: CDR1 ENHRY and CDR2 SYGVKD. The CDR3 covers 15 residues. Losses at the gene ends were 6 bases for V and 3 bases for J; bases not matched to a gene: 9. CDR3 DNA: TGTGCCATCAGCGGGGGCGGGACTAGCAGCTACGAGCAGTACTTC. Its protein is CAISGGGTSSYEQYF.

This CDR3 is CASSSPSGQGLYEQYF. For the CDR3, the DNA is TGTGCCAGCAGTTCCCCTTCCGGACAGGGGCTCTACGAGCAGTACTTC. The chain recombines TRBV28 with TRBJ2-7, with 9 bases that match TRBD1. J lost 3 bases, V lost 4 bases, and 10 bases had no gene match. The CDR3 contains 16 residues. Germline V gene lookup returns CDR1 MDHEN and CDR2 SYDVKM.

This clone was recorded once. This sequence joins TRBV9 and TRBJ2-7, with 8 bases fitting TRBD2. The V gene's germline CDR1 is SGDLS and CDR2 YYNGEE. The CDR3 spans 15 residues. V was pared by 4 bases and J by 0 bases, with 6 bases of the junction left unmatched. CDR3 sequence reads: CASSPGGGFSYEQYF. The CDR3 DNA is TGTGCCAGCAGCCCCGGGGGGGGCTTCTCCTACGAGCAGTACTTC. The full variable domain, rest sourced from reference TRBV9 and TRBJ2-7, is DSGVTQTPKHLITATGQRVTLRCSPRSGDLSVYWYQQSLDQGLQFLIQYYNGEERAKGNILERFSAQQFPDLHSELNLSSLELGDSALYFCASSPGGGFSYEQYFGPGTRLTVT.

The V and J genes are TRBV29-1 and TRBJ2-1; TRBD1 agrees at 11 bases. With V trimmed by 3 bases and J by 7 bases, 8 bases remained unmatched. CDR3 length: 15 amino acids. CDR1 and CDR2 (germline): SQVTM, ANQGSEA. In DNA form, the CDR3 reads TGCAGCGTTGAGGACCCCGGACAGGGGGCTAATGAGCAGTTCTTC. Residues: CSVEDPGQGANEQFF.

The chain is built from TRBV6-2 or TRBV6-3 and TRBJ2-3, with 8 bases identical to TRBD2. Germline V gene sequence: CDR1 MNHEY, CDR2 SVGEGT. V dropped 4 bases and J dropped 4; count of bases not matched to a gene: 7. The CDR3 is 15 residues long. CDR3 DNA sequence: TGTGCCAGCAGTTGGGATAGCGGGAACCCAGATACGCAGTATTTT. Its protein product is CASSWDSGNPDTQYF.